This T cell receptor beta chain stems from a study of cytomegalovirus exposure and HLA in healthy donors. The wider study: Later analysis reported that the roughly 110 validation repertoires shared the platform of the approximately 620 first-cohort repertoires.

Using immunoSEQ multiplex PCR, the repertoire was profiled, and TCRdb retains in-frame clones only, with some absent. This table holds about 190,000 clones, over 65% found once. Points on this clone: Antigen unknown.

Study results and caveats: Cytomegalovirus status was reportedly diagnosed by the classifier with high sensitivity and specificity. Rare TCR sequences predominated, though certain public TCRs were found in many donors.

Germline CDR1 and CDR2: SGDLS and YYNGEE. Trimming removed 0 bases from V and 7 bases from J; junction bases left unmatched: 4. The CDR3 is made up of 14 amino acids. V gene TRBV9 combines with J gene TRBJ1-1; 9 bases map to TRBD1. This clonotype originated in a man aged 18 to 35 in good health and CMV-seropositive. Sequencing input: PBMCs. The CDR3, as DNA: TGTGCCAGCAGCGTAGCTGGACAGGGGAATGAAGCTTTCTTT. Translating it yields CASSVAGQGNEAFF. Drawing the rest from reference TRBV9 and TRBJ1-1, the complete variable domain is DSGVTQTPKHLITATGQRVTLRCSPRSGDLSVYWYQQSLDQGLQFLIQYYNGEERAKGNILERFSAQQFPDLHSELNLSSLELGDSALYFCASSVAGQGNEAFFGQGTRLTVV.